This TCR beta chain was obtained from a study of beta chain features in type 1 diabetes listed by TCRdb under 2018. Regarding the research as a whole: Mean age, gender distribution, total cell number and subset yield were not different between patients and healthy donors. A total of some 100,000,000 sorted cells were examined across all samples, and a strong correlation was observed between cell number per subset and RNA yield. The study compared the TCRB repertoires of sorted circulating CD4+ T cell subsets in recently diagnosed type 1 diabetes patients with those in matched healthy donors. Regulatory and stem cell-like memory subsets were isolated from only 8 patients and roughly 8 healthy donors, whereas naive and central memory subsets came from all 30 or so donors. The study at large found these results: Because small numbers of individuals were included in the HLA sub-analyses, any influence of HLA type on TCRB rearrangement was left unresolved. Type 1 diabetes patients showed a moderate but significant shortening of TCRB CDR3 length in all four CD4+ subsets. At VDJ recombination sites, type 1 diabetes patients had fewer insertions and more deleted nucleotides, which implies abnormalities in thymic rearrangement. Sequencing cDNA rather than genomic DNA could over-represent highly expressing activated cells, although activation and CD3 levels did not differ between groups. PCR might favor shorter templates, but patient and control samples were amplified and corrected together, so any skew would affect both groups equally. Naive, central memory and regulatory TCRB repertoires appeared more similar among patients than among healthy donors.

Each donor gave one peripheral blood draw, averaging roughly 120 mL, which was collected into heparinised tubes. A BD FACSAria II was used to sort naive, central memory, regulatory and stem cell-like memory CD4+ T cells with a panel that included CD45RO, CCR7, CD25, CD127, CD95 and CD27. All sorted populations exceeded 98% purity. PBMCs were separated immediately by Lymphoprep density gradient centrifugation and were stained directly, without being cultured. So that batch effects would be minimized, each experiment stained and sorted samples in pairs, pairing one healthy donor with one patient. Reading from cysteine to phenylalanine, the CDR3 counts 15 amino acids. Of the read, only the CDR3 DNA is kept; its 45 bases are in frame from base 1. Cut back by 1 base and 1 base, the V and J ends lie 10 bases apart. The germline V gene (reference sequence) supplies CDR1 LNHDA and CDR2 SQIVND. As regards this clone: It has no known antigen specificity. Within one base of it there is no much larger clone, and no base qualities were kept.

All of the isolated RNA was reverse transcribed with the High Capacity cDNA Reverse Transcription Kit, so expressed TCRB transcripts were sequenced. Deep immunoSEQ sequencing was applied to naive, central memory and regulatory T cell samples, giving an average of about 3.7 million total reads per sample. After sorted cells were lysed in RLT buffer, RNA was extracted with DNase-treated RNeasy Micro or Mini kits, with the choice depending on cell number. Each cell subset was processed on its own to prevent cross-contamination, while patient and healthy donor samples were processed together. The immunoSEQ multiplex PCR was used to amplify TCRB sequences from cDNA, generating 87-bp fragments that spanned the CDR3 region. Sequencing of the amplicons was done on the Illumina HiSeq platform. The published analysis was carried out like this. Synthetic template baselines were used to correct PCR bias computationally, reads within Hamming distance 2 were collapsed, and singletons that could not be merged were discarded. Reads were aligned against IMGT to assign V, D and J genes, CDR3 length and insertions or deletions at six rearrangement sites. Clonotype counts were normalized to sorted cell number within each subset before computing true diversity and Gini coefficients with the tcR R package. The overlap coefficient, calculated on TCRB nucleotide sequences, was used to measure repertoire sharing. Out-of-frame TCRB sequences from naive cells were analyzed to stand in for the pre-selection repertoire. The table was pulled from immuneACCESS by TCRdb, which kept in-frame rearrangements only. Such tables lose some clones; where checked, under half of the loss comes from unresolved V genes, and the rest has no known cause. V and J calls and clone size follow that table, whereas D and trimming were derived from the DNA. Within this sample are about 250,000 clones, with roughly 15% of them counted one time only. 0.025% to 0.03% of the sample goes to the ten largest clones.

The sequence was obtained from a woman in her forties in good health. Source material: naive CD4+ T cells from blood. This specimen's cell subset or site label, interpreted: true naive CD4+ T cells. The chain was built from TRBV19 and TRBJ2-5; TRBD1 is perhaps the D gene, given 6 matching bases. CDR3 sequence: CASSIAGTSQETQYF. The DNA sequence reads TGTGCCAGTAGTATAGCGGGGACAAGCCAAGAGACCCAGTACTTC.